This entry describes one T cell receptor beta chain. These data are taken from a study of blood T cell repertoires in COVID-19. Across the study: The analysed material was cDNA or gDNA that came from T cells, B-cell-depleted T cells, or PBMCs.

CDR1 is SGHRS and CDR2 is YFSETQ in the germline V gene. This CDR3 has 15 amino acids. J gave up 5 bases and V 0 bases, and 5 bases lay outside the gene matches. Sequencing used immunoSEQ multiplex PCR; TCRdb keeps in-frame clones, though not all of them. The data show 97,000 or so clones, around 90% seen once. The sequenced sample was peripheral blood. This TCR derives from a woman in her forties or fifties with COVID-19, enrolled during active disease. The chain combines TRBV5-1 with TRBJ1-5; TRBD1 matches 7 bases. The CDR3: CASSLGGQSHQPQHF. The DNA for the CDR3 is TGCGCCAGCAGCTTGGGGGGACAGAGTCATCAGCCCCAGCATTTT.